The clone carrying this T cell receptor beta chain has only a few counts. As yet, its antigen is unknown. This sample was taken from a study of blood T cells in healthy people across ages. Healthy Caucasian individuals from Russia aged about 6 to 90 were enrolled as donors. Study-wide points: Donors of long life had a larger count of naive CD4+ cells and greater diversity than aged donors. Naive T cell percentage and TCR beta diversity correlated strongly.

Primers used in a second PCR of roughly 7 to 11 cycles were a sample-barcoded 5' primer and a J-beta primer mix. TCRdb re-called the 5' RACE reads through MiXCR, storing one row per CDR3 protein. The repertoire consists of about 1.4 million distinct CDR3 sequences, with approximately 63% occurring once and the leading ten covering approximately 7%. The CDR3 is 12 residues long. Germline loops: CDR1 ENHRY, CDR2 SYGVKD. Trimming shortened V by 7 bases and J by 0 bases, and 7 bases separated the two germline ends. This chain links TRBV10-3 with TRBJ2-7; D gene uncertain. This TCR was sampled from a man aged 18-30 years in good health. Specimen: blood. The CDR3 DNA reads TGTGCCATCAACTCTAACTCCTACGAGCAGTACTTC. This gives the protein CAINSNSYEQYF.